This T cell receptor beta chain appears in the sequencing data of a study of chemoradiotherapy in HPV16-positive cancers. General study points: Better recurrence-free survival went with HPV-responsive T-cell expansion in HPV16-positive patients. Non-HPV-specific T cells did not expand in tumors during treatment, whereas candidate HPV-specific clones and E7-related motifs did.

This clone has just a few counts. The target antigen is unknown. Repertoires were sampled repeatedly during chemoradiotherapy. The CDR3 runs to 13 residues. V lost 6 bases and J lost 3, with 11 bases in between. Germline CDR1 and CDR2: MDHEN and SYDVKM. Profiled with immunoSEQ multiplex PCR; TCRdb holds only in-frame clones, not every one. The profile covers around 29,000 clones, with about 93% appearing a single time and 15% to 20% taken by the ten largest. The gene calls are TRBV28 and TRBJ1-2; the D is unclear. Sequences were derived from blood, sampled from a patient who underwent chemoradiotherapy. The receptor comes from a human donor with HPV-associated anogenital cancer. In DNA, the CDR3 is TGTGCCAGCAGCCCCCAGCCTTACTATGGCTACACCTTC. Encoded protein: CASSPQPYYGYTF.